The 5 T cell receptor beta chains given below trace back to one sample, sequenced in a study of CD8 T cells in ankylosing spondylitis. TCRdb reprocessed the 5' RACE reads with MiXCR, giving one entry per CDR3 protein. The table records about 220,000 distinct CDR3 sequences, approximately 10% of them present only once. The sequencing sample was made of blood, either unsorted or a sorted T cell fraction (not recorded which). These receptors all stem from a male donor with ankylosing spondylitis or in good health (not recorded which).

This clonotype was detected ten times or more. V and J are TRBV5-1 and TRBJ2-5, with D unresolved. CDR3 length: 16 amino acids. CDR1 SGHRS and CDR2 YFSETQ come from the germline V gene. Trimming stripped 0 bases from V and 9 bases from J, with 21 bases between. CDR3 protein: CASSLAQTIRAEAQYF. Here the CDR3 DNA reads TGCGCCAGCAGCTTGGCCCAGACAATCCGGGCCGAGGCCCAGTACTTC.

This clonotype was counted a few times. The V and J genes are TRBV7-3 and TRBJ2-2, with 12 bases fitting TRBD2. Germline CDR1 reads SGHTA; CDR2 reads FQGTGA. V dropped 2 bases and J dropped 0; count of bases not matched to a gene: 1. This CDR3 is built from 17 residues. The CDR3 loop reads CASSLLAGGANTGELFF. The CDR3 DNA reads as TGTGCCAGCAGCTTACTAGCGGGGGGGGCGAACACCGGGGAGCTGTTTTTT.

This clonotype was counted many times. This rearrangement joins TRBV5-1 to TRBJ1-1; no definite D call. Germline values: CDR1 SGHRS, CDR2 YFSETQ. The CDR3 extends over 15 amino acids. V dropped 0 bases and J dropped 0 bases, with 9 bases sitting between them. This chain's CDR3 is CASSLVADLNTEAFF. In DNA, the CDR3 is TGCGCCAGCAGCTTGGTAGCAGATCTGAACACTGAAGCTTTCTTT.

This clonotype was seen more than once but under ten times. The chain couples TRBV20-1 to TRBJ2-5; TRBD2 might be the D (6 bases). The CDR3 runs to 17 residues. Trimming shortened V by 6 bases and J by 0 bases, and 23 bases separated the two germline ends. Per germline, CDR1 DFQATT and CDR2 SNEGSKA (reference sequence). The CDR3 sequence is CSAEPGLLQEYQETQYF. The CDR3 DNA follows: TGCAGTGCGGAGCCGGGACTTTTGCAGGAATACCAAGAGACCCAGTACTTC.

The chain recombines TRBV9 with TRBJ2-1; tentative D call: TRBD2 (7 bases). The germline CDR1 and CDR2 sequences are SGDLS and YYNGEE. The V gene lost 4 bases and the J gene lost 2 bases, with 13 bases spanning the gap. The CDR3 has 15 amino acids. The CDR3 DNA reads as TGTGCCAGCAGCCCAGACGGGGGGCCCTACAATGAGCAGTTCTTC. It translates to CASSPDGGPYNEQFF.